Reported below is one T cell receptor (beta chain). As handled by the study authors: Researchers report that nucleated cell counts were estimated from reference gene primer amplification. The table came from immunoSEQ multiplex PCR; TCRdb's copy has only in-frame clones and leaves some out. Clone size and the V and J calls come from that table; the DNA yielded D and trimming. The table lists hundreds of thousands of clones, approximately 91% of them singletons. This record belongs to a study of blood T cell repertoires in COVID-19. Whole-study context: Acute and convalescent COVID-19 specimens originated in the United States, Italy and Spain.

The cohort comprised adults aged about 18 to 100 years residing in under 25 US areas. Recovered status applied to Cohort 3 donors who had two consecutive negative PCRs. It also applied to those with clearance or with symptom resolution. The sequenced sample consisted of PBMCs or T cells enriched from blood (not recorded which). The TCR was taken from a woman in her twenties or thirties who had recovered from COVID-19.

The CDR3: CASSVADSPSYGYTF. CDR3 DNA: TGTGCCAGCAGCGTAGCTGACAGCCCCTCCTATGGCTACACCTTC. The V call is TRBV9, the J call TRBJ1-2, with D possibly being TRBD1 (5 bases). Germline-derived CDR1 and CDR2 are SGDLS and YYNGEE. V dropped 0 bases and J dropped 4 bases, with 13 bases sitting between them. The CDR3 sequence is 15 residues long.